The entry below gives a single TCR beta chain sequence along with its context. Its antigen is not identified. PCR used 60 Vbeta primers and 13 Jbeta primers. Assay used: immunoSEQ multiplex PCR; TCRdb lists only in-frame clones, some missing. Of roughly 110,000 clones in the sample, roughly 80% were seen once. The data stem from a study of cytomegalovirus exposure and HLA in healthy donors. General study findings and limits: An apparent linkage of common viral pathogens to several of the most significant clusters emerged in a later analysis.

The germline V and J ends were trimmed by 5 bases and 1 base, with 14 bases remaining between them. CDR1 is SSHAT, CDR2 FNYEAQ, per germline (reference sequence). CDR3 length: 15 residues. Sequencing was done on a sample of PBMCs. The sequence came from a man aged 50 or older in good health and CMV-seronegative. V usage is TRBV7-7 and J usage is TRBJ2-5; TRBD1 might be the D (5 bases). CDR3 residues: CASSPNRGIQETQYF. The CDR3 DNA is TGTGCCAGCAGCCCAAATAGGGGTATCCAAGAGACCCAGTACTTC.